These 29 T cell receptor beta chains originate from one sample sequenced in a study of blood T cells in healthy people across ages. The second PCR ran about 6 to 11 cycles with a sample-barcoded 5' primer and J-beta primers. TCRdb passed the 5' RACE reads through MiXCR, listing each CDR3 protein once. Among approximately 580,000 distinct CDR3 sequences, around 24% were seen once, and the ten largest hold just over 8.5%. This same sample was also part of a study on T cells of mothers and their children.

Sequenced: blood. These receptors all stem from a boy aged 5-17 years in good health.

The chain is built from TRBV12-3 or TRBV12-4 and TRBJ1-2; D remains ambiguous. V was trimmed by 3 bases and J by 7 bases, leaving 9 bases between them. The CDR3 loop spans 12 amino acids. In DNA form, the CDR3 reads TGTGCCAGCAGTTTGTCACAGACTGGCTACACCTTC. Encoded protein: CASSLSQTGYTF.

DNA of the CDR3: TGTGCCAGCAGTTACTCGAGGGACAACACTGAAGCTTTCTTT. Encoded protein: CASSYSRDNTEAFF. The J gene is TRBJ1-1, the V gene TRBV6-5; D perhaps matches TRBD1 (5 bases). V was shortened by 0 bases and J by 2 bases, with 7 bases between the two germline ends. Germline CDR1 is MNHEY and CDR2 is SVGAGI. CDR3 size: 14 residues.

V usage is TRBV2 and J usage is TRBJ2-3; TRBD2 agrees at 7 bases. V dropped 11 bases and J dropped 6; count of bases not matched to a gene: 14. The CDR3 covers 14 residues. Germline loops: CDR1 SNHLY, CDR2 FYNNEI. The CDR3 DNA reads TGTGCCGGGGGGACTAAGCGGTCTATGGATACGCAGTATTTT. As protein: CAGGTKRSMDTQYF.

This clonotype has a count of ten or more. V gene TRBV7-2 combines with J gene TRBJ2-1; possibly TRBD2 for D (5 bases). Trimming took 4 bases from V and 7 from J, leaving 17 bases between them. This CDR3 spans 15 amino acids. Germline-derived CDR1 and CDR2 are SGHTA and FQGNSA. Written as DNA, the CDR3 is TGTGCCAGCAGCTATTGGGCTAATAGCGCGAATGAGCAGTTCTTC. Residues: CASSYWANSANEQFF.

The J gene is TRBJ1-2, the V gene TRBV29-1; the D is unclear. Trimming left V 0 bases short and J 4 bases short, with 15 bases between. CDR1 is SQVTM and CDR2 is ANQGSEA in the germline V gene. This CDR3 has 15 amino acids. CDR3 amino acids: CSVEDLVRARYGYTF. Here the CDR3 DNA reads TGCAGCGTTGAAGATCTGGTGAGAGCTCGCTATGGCTACACCTTC. The variable domain in full, completed from reference TRBV29-1 and TRBJ1-2, reads SAVISQKPSRDICQRGTSLTIQCQVDSQVTMMFWYRQQPGQSLTLIATANQGSEATYESGFVIDKFPISRPNLTFSTLTVSNMSPEDSSIYLCSVEDLVRARYGYTFGSGTRLTVV.

V gene TRBV5-1 combines with J gene TRBJ2-5, with TRBD1 as a possible D gene (5 bases). CDR1 and CDR2 (germline): SGHRS, YFSETQ. V was pared by 2 bases and J by 2 bases, with 10 bases between. The CDR3 is 14 amino acids. The CDR3 DNA sequence: TGCGCCAGCAGCTTTGGTCAGGGACAAGAGACCCAGTACTTC. Its translation is CASSFGQGQETQYF.

This clonotype has more than one count but fewer than ten. This may come from a read error, since a much larger clone is one base off. V and J are TRBV4-2 and TRBJ1-2, with D tentatively TRBD1 (6 bases). The CDR3 is made up of 15 amino acids. The germline V gene has CDR1 LGHNA and CDR2 YNFKEQ. The chain's CDR3 is CAGSQSQGQSDGYTF. For the CDR3, the DNA is TGTGCCGGCAGCCAAAGTCAGGGGCAATCAGATGGCTACACCTTC.

The chain combines TRBV14 with TRBJ2-7; D is possibly TRBD2 (6 bases). Germline V gene data show CDR1 as SGHDN and CDR2 as FVKESK. The CDR3 is 15 amino acids. The V end lost 1 base, the J end lost 2 bases, and 12 bases lay between the germline ends. The CDR3 loop reads CASSQAWGGAYEQYF. CDR3 DNA: TGTGCCAGCAGCCAAGCATGGGGCGGGGCCTACGAGCAGTACTTC.

The chain carries TRBV5-1 and TRBJ1-1; no reliable D call. The CDR3 has 14 amino acids. Germline CDR1 reads SGHRS; CDR2 reads YFSETQ. Trimming took 0 bases from V and 1 from J, leaving 7 bases between them. CDR3 residues: CASSLVLGNTEAFF. DNA of the CDR3: TGCGCCAGCAGCTTGGTGTTGGGGAACACTGAAGCTTTCTTT. The full variable domain, its missing parts supplied by reference TRBV5-1 and TRBJ1-1, is KAGVTQTPRYLIKTRGQQVTLSCSPISGHRSVSWYQQTPGQGLQFLFEYFSETQRNKGNFPGRFSGRQFSNSRSEMNVSTLELGDSALYLCASSLVLGNTEAFFGQGTRLTVV.

The J gene is TRBJ2-4, the V gene TRBV20-1, with 7 positions matching TRBD2. The germline V gene encodes CDR1 DFQATT and CDR2 SNEGSKA (reference sequence). J gave up 2 bases and V 7 bases, and 11 bases lay outside the gene matches. The CDR3 spans 15 residues. The CDR3 region is CSGTRGRGTKNIQYF. In DNA, the CDR3 is TGCAGTGGTACTCGGGGGAGGGGAACCAAAAACATTCAGTACTTC.

This clonotype was counted a few times. The chain uses TRBV12-3 or TRBV12-4 and TRBJ2-1, with D unclear. The CDR3 runs to 15 residues. V lost 7 bases, J lost 1 base, and 14 bases lay in between. The CDR3 here is CASTRGSLSYNEQFF. The DNA of the CDR3 is TGTGCCAGCACCCGAGGCTCCCTATCCTACAATGAGCAGTTCTTC.

CDR3 bases: TGTGCCAGCAGCTTAGGGCGGGAGCTGGAAGTCTATGAGCAGTTCTTC. It codes for CASSLGRELEVYEQFF. The V gene is TRBV7-2, the J gene TRBJ2-5; 7 bases are a match to TRBD2. The end of the DNA is better explained by TRBJ2-1, so the J call may be wrong. The CDR3 is 16 residues long. Germline lookup yields CDR1 SGHTA and CDR2 FQGNSA.

Concerning this clonotype: Its ends do not fully match the called genes, so a read error is possible. The V and J genes are TRBV3-1 and TRBJ1-2; weak D call: TRBD1 (6 bases). The CDR3 consists of 11 residues. The germline V gene has CDR1 LGHDT and CDR2 YNNKEL (reference sequence). The CDR3 protein is CASSQGQATSF. The CDR3, as DNA: TGTGCCAGCAGCCAAGGACAGGCGACGTCCTTC. The variable domain in full, completed from reference TRBV3-1 and TRBJ1-2, reads DTAVSQTPKYLVTQMGNDKSIKCEQNLGHDTMYWYKQDSKKFLKIMFSYNNKELIINETVPNRFSPKSPDKAHLNLHINSLELGDSAVYFCASSQGQATSFGSGTRLTVV.

The table lists this clonotype with a few counts. The V call is TRBV6-2 or TRBV6-3, the J call TRBJ1-1; the D is unclear. V lost 4 bases and J lost 0, with 12 bases in between. This CDR3 is built from 15 residues. Germline V CDR1 and CDR2: MNHEY, SVGEGT. CDR3 region: CASSFFAGMNTEAFF. CDR3 DNA: TGTGCCAGCAGTTTTTTTGCGGGCATGAACACTGAAGCTTTCTTT.

The rearrangement joins TRBV20-1 to TRBJ2-3; D gene uncertain. The CDR3 runs to 15 residues. Deletions cut 1 base from V and 0 bases from J, with 11 bases between. CDR1 and CDR2 from the germline V gene are DFQATT and SNEGSKA (reference sequence). CDR3 nucleotide sequence: TGCAGTGCTAGAGTTCCGGGCTCTAGCACAGATACGCAGTATTTT. It yields the protein CSARVPGSSTDTQYF.

V is TRBV12-3 or TRBV12-4 and J is TRBJ2-1, with TRBD2 identical over 7 bases. This CDR3 is 11 amino acids long. V gave up 8 bases and J gave up 5 bases; unmatched junction bases: 0. CDR3 residues: CASAGDNEQFF. CDR3 coding DNA: TGTGCCAGCGCGGGGGACAATGAGCAGTTCTTC.

A few counts support this clonotype. J is TRBJ2-7 and V is TRBV7-2, with 8 bases aligning to TRBD2. Germline CDR1 SGHTA, CDR2 FQGNSA. The CDR3 extends over 13 amino acids. J was trimmed by 3 bases and V by 5 bases; bases with no gene match: 3. The CDR3 region has the DNA TGTGCCAGCAGCACCGGGAGGGGCTACGAGCAGTACTTC. The encoded protein is CASSTGRGYEQYF. Based on the CDR3 plus reference TRBV7-2 and TRBJ2-7, the full variable domain is GAGVSQSPSNKVTEKGKDVELRCDPISGHTALYWYRQSLGQGLEFLIYFQGNSAPDKSGLPSDRFSAERTGGSVSTLTIQRTQQEDSAVYLCASSTGRGYEQYFGPGTRLTVT.

This clonotype appeared many times. The V call is TRBV3-1, the J call TRBJ2-5; D not certain. Germline V CDR1 and CDR2: LGHDT, YNNKEL (reference sequence). Trimming shortened V by 0 bases and J by 6 bases, and 5 bases separated the two germline ends. The CDR3 runs 12 residues. The DNA for the CDR3 is TGTGCCAGCAGCCAAGATTGGAAGACCCAGTACTTC. It yields the protein CASSQDWKTQYF.

J is TRBJ1-5 and V is TRBV12-5, with D unclear. The CDR3 has 11 amino acids. V was shortened by 6 bases and J by 11 bases, with 11 bases between the two germline ends. The germline CDR1 and CDR2 sequences are LGHNT and FRNRAP. Here the CDR3 DNA reads TGTGCTAGTGGCTTCCTTGGGGCCCAGCATTTT. Encoded protein: CASGFLGAQHF.

A remark on this clonotype: The junction shows a germline mismatch at one end, possibly a read error. The J gene is TRBJ1-4, the V gene TRBV7-9, with 11 bases fitting TRBD1. The CDR3 covers 15 residues. Germline assignment: CDR1 SEHNR and CDR2 FQNEAQ (reference sequence). This CDR3 reads CACSIGQGAVEKLFF. The CDR3 DNA is TGTGCCTGCAGCATCGGACAGGGGGCAGTTGAAAAACTGTTTTTT. Complete variable domain (other parts from reference TRBV7-9 and TRBJ1-4): DTGVSQNPRHKITKRGQNVTFRCDPISEHNRLYWYRQTLGQGPEFLTYFQNEAQLEKSRLLSDRFSAERPKGSFSTLEIQRTEQGDSAMYLCACSIGQGAVEKLFFGSGTQLSVL.

This clonotype was seen more than once but under ten times. The chain combines TRBV2 with TRBJ1-5; D is unresolved. V was shortened by 4 bases and J by 4 bases, with 8 bases between the two germline ends. The CDR3 has 13 residues. CDR1 SNHLY and CDR2 FYNNEI come from the germline V gene. CDR3 DNA sequence: TGTGCCAGCAGTGGGGGTGAAAATCAGCCCCAGCATTTT. Translating gives CASSGGENQPQHF.

V is TRBV6-1 and J is TRBJ1-5; no definite D call. Trimming cost V 9 bases and J 3 bases, with 12 bases left between them. Looked up from germline, CDR1 is MNHNS and CDR2 is SASEGT. This CDR3 has 13 residues. CDR3 in amino acids: CARGMSDNQPQHF. The CDR3 DNA follows: TGTGCCAGGGGGATGTCTGACAATCAGCCCCAGCATTTT.

The chain carries TRBV29-1 and TRBJ2-2, with 7 nucleotides matching TRBD1. The germline V gene has CDR1 SQVTM and CDR2 ANQGSEA. V was pared by 7 bases and J by 7 bases, with 6 bases of the junction left unmatched. There are 12 residues in the CDR3. The CDR3 sequence: CSAQGQSGELFF. As DNA, the CDR3 is TGCAGCGCACAGGGGCAGAGCGGGGAGCTGTTTTTT.

J is TRBJ2-5 and V is TRBV5-1; 11 bases are shared with TRBD2. Germline CDR1 and CDR2: SGHRS and YFSETQ. V gave up 1 base and J gave up 5 bases; unmatched junction bases: 4. The CDR3 totals 15 residues. CDR3: CASSLTSGGWETQYF. For the CDR3, the DNA is TGCGCCAGCAGCTTGACTAGCGGGGGCTGGGAGACCCAGTACTTC.

The chain is built from TRBV7-2 and TRBJ2-5, with D possibly being TRBD1 or TRBD2 (5 bases each). Germline V gene lookup returns CDR1 SGHTA and CDR2 FQGNSA. V was cut by 6 bases and J by 4 bases, with 21 bases left in between. CDR3 length: 16 residues. The CDR3 sequence is CASSSIWDRGVETQYF. In DNA, the CDR3 is TGTGCCAGCAGTTCGATATGGGACCGCGGCGTAGAGACCCAGTACTTC.

This clonotype was seen a handful of times. CDR3 DNA sequence: TGTGCCAGCAGTCCCCTAAGGGCGGAGCATCCCTACGAGCAGTACTTC. This translates into CASSPLRAEHPYEQYF. The V gene is TRBV28, the J gene TRBJ2-5; no clear D. The end of the DNA is better explained by TRBJ2-7, so the J call may be wrong. The CDR3 is 16 residues long. Germline CDR1 reads MDHEN; CDR2 reads SYDVKM.

This rearrangement joins TRBV6-1 to TRBJ1-1, with a tentative D call TRBD1 (6 bases). This CDR3 is built from 11 residues. V was trimmed by 8 bases and J by 8 bases, leaving 12 bases between them. From germline, CDR1 is MNHNS and CDR2 SASEGT. The CDR3 region has the DNA TGTGCCAGCCTGAGGGGGGCAGAAGCTTTCTTT. It specifies CASLRGAEAFF.

This clonotype was counted between two and nine times. V usage is TRBV6-2 or TRBV6-3 and J usage is TRBJ2-7; D might be TRBD1 or TRBD2, each matching 5 bases. Germline CDR1 is MNHEY and CDR2 is SVGEGT. This CDR3 has 14 amino acids. The ends were cut back, 7 bases at V and 2 bases at J, with 15 bases in the middle. In DNA form, the CDR3 reads TGTGCCAGCACCGAGGGGACGTTTCCCTACGAGCAGTACTTC. It is translated as CASTEGTFPYEQYF.

A note on this clonotype: This may come from a read error, since a much larger clone is one base off. V gene TRBV4-3 combines with J gene TRBJ1-2; D remains unclear. Germline CDR1 is LGHNA and CDR2 is YSLEER. This CDR3 has 14 amino acids. The CDR3 loop is CANSQNVQFYGYTF. CDR3 sequence (DNA): TGCGCCAACAGCCAAAACGTACAATTCTATGGCTACACCTTC.